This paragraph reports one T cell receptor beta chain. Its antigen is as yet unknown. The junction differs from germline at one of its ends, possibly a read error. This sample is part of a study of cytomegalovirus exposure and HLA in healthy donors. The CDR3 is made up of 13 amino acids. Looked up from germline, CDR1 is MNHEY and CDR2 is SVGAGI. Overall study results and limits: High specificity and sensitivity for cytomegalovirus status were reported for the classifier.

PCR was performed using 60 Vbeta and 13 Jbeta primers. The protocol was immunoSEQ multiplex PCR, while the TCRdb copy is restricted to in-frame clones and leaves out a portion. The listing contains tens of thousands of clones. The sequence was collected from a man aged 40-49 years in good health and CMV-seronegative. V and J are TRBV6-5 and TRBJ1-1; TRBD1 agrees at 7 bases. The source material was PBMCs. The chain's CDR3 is CASSAQGNTEDFF. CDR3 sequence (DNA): TGTGCCAGCAGTGCACAGGGGAACACTGAAGATTTCTTT.